This TCR beta chain originates from a study of cytomegalovirus exposure and HLA in healthy donors. General study points: Cytomegalovirus status, reportedly, was diagnosed with high specificity and sensitivity by the classifier. Researchers counted roughly 150 TCR beta chains as cytomegalovirus-associated.

To note about this clone: Antigen: not known.

Germline V gives CDR1 LNHDA, CDR2 SQIVND (reference sequence). The CDR3 extends over 14 amino acids. Trimming stripped 5 bases from V and 4 bases from J, with 12 bases between. This table comes from immunoSEQ multiplex PCR, and its TCRdb copy is limited to in-frame clones, with some not included. The table includes 200,000 or so clones, roughly 82% detected once. Sequencing was performed on PBMCs. This clonotype was obtained from a man aged 18 to 30 in good health and CMV-seropositive. The V gene is TRBV19, the J gene TRBJ2-1; maybe TRBD2 (6 bases). CDR3: CASSVFGTYNEQFF. CDR3 DNA: TGTGCCAGTAGTGTGTTCGGGACTTACAATGAGCAGTTCTTC.